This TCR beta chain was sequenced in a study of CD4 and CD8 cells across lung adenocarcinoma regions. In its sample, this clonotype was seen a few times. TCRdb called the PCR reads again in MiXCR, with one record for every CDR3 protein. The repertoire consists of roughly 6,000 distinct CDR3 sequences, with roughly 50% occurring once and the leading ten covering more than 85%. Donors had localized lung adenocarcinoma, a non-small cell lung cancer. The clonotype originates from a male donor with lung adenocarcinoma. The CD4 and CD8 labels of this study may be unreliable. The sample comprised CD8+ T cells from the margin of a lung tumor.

CDR3 bases: TGTGCCAGCAGCTTTACCCTCCAAGAGACCCAGTACTTC. Translation: CASSFTLQETQYF. The V and J genes are TRBV11-1 and TRBJ2-5; D uncertain. This CDR3 is 13 amino acids long. The V end was cut by 3 bases, the J end by 1 base, with 6 bases between. The germline V gene encodes CDR1 SGHAT and CDR2 FQDESV (reference sequence).